A selection of T cell receptor beta chains follows, all from one sample in a study of cytomegalovirus exposure and HLA in healthy donors. Profiled with immunoSEQ multiplex PCR; TCRdb holds only in-frame clones, not every one. The table shows 200,000 or so clones, with roughly 83% occurring only once. The sample comprised PBMCs. These receptors all stem from a woman younger than 35 in good health and CMV-seronegative. The CDR3 runs from the conserved cysteine through the conserved F or W. A D gene is named only where the DNA matches it firmly. Some rows mark clone size as missing; the rest say once, few, many or name a class of expanded clone.

clone_size: NA
v_call: TRBV6-1
j_call: TRBJ1-2
d_call: NA
cdr3_aa: CASSEAHWTANYGYTF
cdr3_nt: TGTGCCAGCAGTGAAGCGCACTGGACGGCTAACTATGGCTACACCTTC

clone_size: NA
v_call: TRBV29-1
j_call: TRBJ1-2
d_call: NA
cdr3_aa: CSVGEGTSYGYTF
cdr3_nt: TGCAGCGTTGGGGAGGGCACAAGCTATGGCTACACCTTC

clone_size: NA
v_call: TRBV7-8
j_call: TRBJ2-1
d_call: NA
cdr3_aa: CASTENIRGASSYNEQFF
cdr3_nt: TGTGCCAGCACCGAAAACATAAGGGGGGCGAGCTCCTACAATGAGCAGTTCTTC

clone_size: few
v_call: TRBV28
j_call: TRBJ2-1
d_call: TRBD2
cdr3_aa: CASTSSGSPSSYNEQFF
cdr3_nt: TGTGCCAGCACCTCTAGCGGGAGCCCGAGCTCCTACAATGAGCAGTTCTTC

clone_size: once
v_call: TRBV2
j_call: TRBJ2-5
d_call: NA
cdr3_aa: CASHPTRRGEETQYF
cdr3_nt: TGTGCCAGCCACCCCACCCGTAGGGGAGAAGAGACCCAGTACTTC

clone_size: NA
v_call: TRBV28
j_call: TRBJ1-2
d_call: NA
cdr3_aa: CASSGSGQRGYTF
cdr3_nt: TGTGCCAGCAGTGGCTCGGGCCAACGGGGCTACACCTTC

clone_size: NA
v_call: TRBV30
j_call: TRBJ2-7
d_call: TRBD2
cdr3_aa: CAWSVEIGLAREQYF
cdr3_nt: TGTGCCTGGAGTGTAGAGATCGGACTAGCACGCGAGCAGTACTTC

clone_size: NA
v_call: TRBV10-3
j_call: TRBJ2-7
d_call: NA
cdr3_aa: CAISERELRGEQYF
cdr3_nt: TGTGCCATCAGTGAGCGGGAGCTCCGGGGAGAGCAGTACTTC

clone_size: NA
v_call: TRBV28
j_call: TRBJ1-1
d_call: NA
cdr3_aa: CASSLIGGVEAFF
cdr3_nt: TGTGCCAGCAGTTTAATTGGGGGGGTAGAAGCTTTCTTT

clone_size: NA
v_call: TRBV18
j_call: TRBJ2-7
d_call: NA
cdr3_aa: CASSPGGYEQYF
cdr3_nt: TGTGCCAGCTCACCAGGGGGCTACGAGCAGTACTTC

clone_size: many
v_call: TRBV6-1
j_call: TRBJ1-2
d_call: TRBD1
cdr3_aa: CASSVDRAVNYGYTF
cdr3_nt: TGTGCCAGCAGTGTGGACAGGGCAGTTAACTATGGCTACACCTTC

clone_size: NA
v_call: TRBV7-3
j_call: TRBJ2-3
d_call: NA
cdr3_aa: CASSSRNTDTQYF
cdr3_nt: TGTGCCAGCAGCTCTCGGAACACAGATACGCAGTATTTT

clone_size: many
v_call: TRBV11-2
j_call: TRBJ2-7
d_call: TRBD1
cdr3_aa: CASSLGAGQGYYEQYF
cdr3_nt: TGTGCCAGCAGCTTAGGCGCCGGACAGGGCTACTACGAGCAGTACTTC

clone_size: NA
v_call: TRBV9
j_call: TRBJ1-2
d_call: NA
cdr3_aa: CASGTAAYGYTF
cdr3_nt: TGTGCCAGCGGAACAGCAGCCTATGGCTACACCTTC

clone_size: NA
v_call: TRBV30
j_call: TRBJ2-3
d_call: TRBD2
cdr3_aa: CAWVLAGGRTDTQYF
cdr3_nt: TGTGCCTGGGTCCTAGCGGGAGGCCGCACAGATACGCAGTATTTT

clone_size: NA
v_call: TRBV30
j_call: TRBJ2-5
d_call: NA
cdr3_aa: CAWSVTQETQYF
cdr3_nt: TGTGCCTGGAGTGTCACGCAAGAGACCCAGTACTTC

clone_size: NA
v_call: TRBV29-1
j_call: TRBJ1-3
d_call: TRBD1
cdr3_aa: CSVEDRDRGSGNTIYF
cdr3_nt: TGCAGCGTTGAAGATCGGGACAGGGGATCTGGAAACACCATATATTTT

clone_size: NA
v_call: TRBV2
j_call: TRBJ2-7
d_call: NA
cdr3_aa: CASRTETATYEQYF
cdr3_nt: TGTGCCAGCAGAACCGAAACAGCTACCTACGAGCAGTACTTC

clone_size: NA
v_call: TRBV30
j_call: TRBJ1-4
d_call: NA
cdr3_aa: CAWSGQNEKLFF
cdr3_nt: TGTGCCTGGAGTGGGCAAAATGAAAAACTGTTTTTT

clone_size: NA
v_call: TRBV4-1
j_call: TRBJ1-5
d_call: NA
cdr3_aa: CASSQAGGNQPQHF
cdr3_nt: TGCGCCAGCAGCCAAGCAGGGGGCAATCAGCCCCAGCATTTT

clone_size: NA
v_call: TRBV6-1
j_call: TRBJ1-4
d_call: NA
cdr3_aa: CASSEPGQGEKLFF
cdr3_nt: TGTGCCAGCAGTGAACCGGGACAAGGTGAAAAACTGTTTTTT

clone_size: few
v_call: TRBV28
j_call: TRBJ2-7
d_call: NA
cdr3_aa: CASSTPGLSGAYEQYF
cdr3_nt: TGTGCCAGCAGCACCCCAGGACTTTCGGGGGCCTACGAGCAGTACTTC

clone_size: NA
v_call: TRBV2
j_call: TRBJ2-2
d_call: NA
cdr3_aa: CASRAGTSNTGELFF
cdr3_nt: TGTGCCAGCAGGGCCGGGACTTCGAACACCGGGGAGCTGTTTTTT

clone_size: NA
v_call: TRBV5-1
j_call: TRBJ2-7
d_call: NA
cdr3_aa: CASSLGRSSYEQYF
cdr3_nt: TGCGCCAGCAGCTTGGGTCGGAGTTCCTACGAGCAGTACTTC

clone_size: NA
v_call: TRBV15
j_call: TRBJ2-1
d_call: TRBD1
cdr3_aa: CATSGRDRGGKNEQFF
cdr3_nt: TGTGCCACCAGCGGAAGGGACAGGGGAGGAAAAAATGAGCAGTTCTTC

clone_size: NA
v_call: TRBV5-1
j_call: TRBJ2-2
d_call: TRBD1
cdr3_aa: CASSPEDRGLSTGELFF
cdr3_nt: TGCGCCAGCAGCCCCGAGGACAGGGGGCTTAGTACCGGGGAGCTGTTTTTT